A selection of T cell receptor beta chains follows, all from one sample in a study of blood T cell repertoires in COVID-19. Sequencing was performed with immunoSEQ multiplex PCR; in TCRdb, only in-frame clones are kept and a portion is missing. Among roughly 250,000 clones listed, 80% to 90% were seen once. The sequencing input was peripheral blood. These receptors all stem from a middle-aged man with acute or convalescent COVID-19. The CDR3 runs from the conserved cysteine through the conserved F or W. Fields, in order: D gene, clone size, V gene, J gene, CDR3 protein, CDR3 DNA. The D gene is left open where the match is weak. Size tells how often a clone was seen (once, few, many) or the class of an expanded clone, and some rows leave it out.

.	.	TRBV6-1	TRBJ1-6	CASSELGSNSPLHF	TGTGCCAGCAGTGAATTGGGGAGTAATTCACCCCTCCACTTT
.	.	TRBV27	TRBJ1-2	CASSLAAATNYGYTF	TGTGCCAGCAGTTTGGCTGCGGCCACGAACTATGGCTACACCTTC
.	.	TRBV29-1	TRBJ2-3	CSVELGGTDTQYF	TGCAGCGTTGAACTCGGGGGCACAGATACGCAGTATTTT
.	.	TRBV11-3	TRBJ2-7	CASSPIEGKKDSYEQYF	TGTGCCAGCAGCCCGATTGAGGGCAAAAAGGACTCCTACGAGCAGTACTTC
.	few	TRBV5-1	TRBJ1-2	CASSLDRVYGYTF	TGCGCCAGCAGCTTGGACAGGGTATATGGCTACACCTTC
.	few	TRBV21-1	TRBJ2-2	CASSLPHRVGDTGELFF	TGTGCCAGCAGCCTTCCCCACAGGGTAGGGGATACCGGGGAGCTGTTTTTT
.	.	TRBV28	TRBJ1-1	CASSSPTVEAFF	TGTGCCAGCAGTTCTCCAACAGTTGAAGCTTTCTTT
TRBD2	.	TRBV5-1	TRBJ2-3	CASSFQSGGGADTQYF	TGCGCCAGCAGCTTTCAGAGCGGGGGAGGAGCAGATACGCAGTATTTT
TRBD2	.	TRBV30	TRBJ2-1	CAWSVLGLESGNEQFF	TGTGCCTGGAGTGTACTGGGACTAGAGTCGGGAAATGAGCAGTTCTTC
.	.	TRBV6-5	TRBJ1-6	CASLLSNSPLHF	TGTGCCAGTTTGCTGAGTAATTCACCCCTCCACTTT
TRBD1	once	TRBV9	TRBJ2-1	CASSASGGRTYNEQFF	TGTGCCAGCAGCGCATCAGGGGGCAGGACCTACAATGAGCAGTTCTTC
.	.	TRBV7-3	TRBJ1-1	CASSLGSKNTEAFF	TGTGCCAGCAGCTTAGGCAGTAAAAACACTGAAGCTTTCTTT
TRBD1	.	TRBV5-8	TRBJ1-6	CASSLMRQGHSPLHF	TGTGCCAGCAGCTTGATGAGACAGGGACACTCACCCCTCCACTTT
TRBD2	.	TRBV6-2/TRBV6-3	TRBJ2-1	CASGPSGGVNEQFF	TGTGCCAGCGGCCCTAGCGGGGGGGTCAATGAGCAGTTCTTC
.	.	TRBV6-5	TRBJ1-6	CASRAAPYNSPLHF	TGTGCCAGCAGGGCCGCTCCTTATAATTCACCCCTCCACTTT
TRBD1	.	TRBV15	TRBJ2-1	CATSRAMGQGALSNEQFF	TGTGCCACCAGCAGAGCTATGGGACAGGGGGCTCTTAGCAATGAGCAGTTCTTC
.	once	TRBV7-9	TRBJ1-2	CASSFSSSGYGYTF	TGTGCCAGCAGCTTCAGCAGCAGCGGCTATGGCTACACCTTC
TRBD1	.	TRBV7-9	TRBJ2-1	CASSTGTGLGFF	TGTGCCAGCAGCACCGGGACAGGTCTGGGTTTCTTC
.	.	TRBV6-5	TRBJ1-3	CASRSGIGGNTIYF	TGTGCCAGCAGGTCAGGGATCGGCGGAAACACCATATATTTT
.	few	TRBV28	TRBJ1-5	CASSPFYQPQHF	TGTGCCAGCAGTCCTTTCTATCAGCCCCAGCATTTT
.	once	TRBV18	TRBJ1-1	CASSPYTGWDEAFF	TGTGCCAGCTCACCTTATACAGGGTGGGATGAAGCTTTCTTT
.	.	TRBV12-5	TRBJ2-7	CASGSSYEQYF	TGTGCTAGTGGTTCGTCTTACGAGCAGTACTTC
.	.	TRBV3-1/TRBV3-2	TRBJ1-1	CASSLRHGQNTEAFF	TGTGCCAGCAGCCTAAGACACGGACAGAACACTGAAGCTTTCTTT
TRBD2	.	TRBV5-1	TRBJ2-3	CASSWLGGGTDTQYF	TGCGCCAGCAGCTGGCTGGGGGGGGGCACAGATACGCAGTATTTT
TRBD1	.	TRBV29-1	TRBJ1-1	CSVSTGWNTEAFF	TGCAGCGTATCGACAGGGTGGAACACTGAAGCTTTCTTT
.	once	TRBV7-2	TRBJ2-7	CASSLGGGPYEQYF	TGTGCCAGCAGCTTAGGAGGAGGACCCTACGAGCAGTACTTC
TRBD1	.	TRBV3-1/TRBV3-2	TRBJ2-6	CASSQEDRVFAGANVLTF	TGTGCCAGCAGCCAAGAGGACAGGGTTTTTGCTGGGGCCAACGTCCTGACTTTC
.	once	TRBV16	TRBJ1-1	CASSQSTVLGEAFF	TGTGCCAGCAGCCAATCTACCGTCCTAGGTGAAGCTTTCTTT
TRBD1	.	TRBV5-5	TRBJ1-3	CASSTGTAGNTIYF	TGTGCCAGCAGCACAGGGACAGCTGGAAACACCATATATTTT
.	.	TRBV30	TRBJ2-1	CAWSDRYNEQFF	TGTGCCTGGAGTGACAGGTACAATGAGCAGTTCTTC